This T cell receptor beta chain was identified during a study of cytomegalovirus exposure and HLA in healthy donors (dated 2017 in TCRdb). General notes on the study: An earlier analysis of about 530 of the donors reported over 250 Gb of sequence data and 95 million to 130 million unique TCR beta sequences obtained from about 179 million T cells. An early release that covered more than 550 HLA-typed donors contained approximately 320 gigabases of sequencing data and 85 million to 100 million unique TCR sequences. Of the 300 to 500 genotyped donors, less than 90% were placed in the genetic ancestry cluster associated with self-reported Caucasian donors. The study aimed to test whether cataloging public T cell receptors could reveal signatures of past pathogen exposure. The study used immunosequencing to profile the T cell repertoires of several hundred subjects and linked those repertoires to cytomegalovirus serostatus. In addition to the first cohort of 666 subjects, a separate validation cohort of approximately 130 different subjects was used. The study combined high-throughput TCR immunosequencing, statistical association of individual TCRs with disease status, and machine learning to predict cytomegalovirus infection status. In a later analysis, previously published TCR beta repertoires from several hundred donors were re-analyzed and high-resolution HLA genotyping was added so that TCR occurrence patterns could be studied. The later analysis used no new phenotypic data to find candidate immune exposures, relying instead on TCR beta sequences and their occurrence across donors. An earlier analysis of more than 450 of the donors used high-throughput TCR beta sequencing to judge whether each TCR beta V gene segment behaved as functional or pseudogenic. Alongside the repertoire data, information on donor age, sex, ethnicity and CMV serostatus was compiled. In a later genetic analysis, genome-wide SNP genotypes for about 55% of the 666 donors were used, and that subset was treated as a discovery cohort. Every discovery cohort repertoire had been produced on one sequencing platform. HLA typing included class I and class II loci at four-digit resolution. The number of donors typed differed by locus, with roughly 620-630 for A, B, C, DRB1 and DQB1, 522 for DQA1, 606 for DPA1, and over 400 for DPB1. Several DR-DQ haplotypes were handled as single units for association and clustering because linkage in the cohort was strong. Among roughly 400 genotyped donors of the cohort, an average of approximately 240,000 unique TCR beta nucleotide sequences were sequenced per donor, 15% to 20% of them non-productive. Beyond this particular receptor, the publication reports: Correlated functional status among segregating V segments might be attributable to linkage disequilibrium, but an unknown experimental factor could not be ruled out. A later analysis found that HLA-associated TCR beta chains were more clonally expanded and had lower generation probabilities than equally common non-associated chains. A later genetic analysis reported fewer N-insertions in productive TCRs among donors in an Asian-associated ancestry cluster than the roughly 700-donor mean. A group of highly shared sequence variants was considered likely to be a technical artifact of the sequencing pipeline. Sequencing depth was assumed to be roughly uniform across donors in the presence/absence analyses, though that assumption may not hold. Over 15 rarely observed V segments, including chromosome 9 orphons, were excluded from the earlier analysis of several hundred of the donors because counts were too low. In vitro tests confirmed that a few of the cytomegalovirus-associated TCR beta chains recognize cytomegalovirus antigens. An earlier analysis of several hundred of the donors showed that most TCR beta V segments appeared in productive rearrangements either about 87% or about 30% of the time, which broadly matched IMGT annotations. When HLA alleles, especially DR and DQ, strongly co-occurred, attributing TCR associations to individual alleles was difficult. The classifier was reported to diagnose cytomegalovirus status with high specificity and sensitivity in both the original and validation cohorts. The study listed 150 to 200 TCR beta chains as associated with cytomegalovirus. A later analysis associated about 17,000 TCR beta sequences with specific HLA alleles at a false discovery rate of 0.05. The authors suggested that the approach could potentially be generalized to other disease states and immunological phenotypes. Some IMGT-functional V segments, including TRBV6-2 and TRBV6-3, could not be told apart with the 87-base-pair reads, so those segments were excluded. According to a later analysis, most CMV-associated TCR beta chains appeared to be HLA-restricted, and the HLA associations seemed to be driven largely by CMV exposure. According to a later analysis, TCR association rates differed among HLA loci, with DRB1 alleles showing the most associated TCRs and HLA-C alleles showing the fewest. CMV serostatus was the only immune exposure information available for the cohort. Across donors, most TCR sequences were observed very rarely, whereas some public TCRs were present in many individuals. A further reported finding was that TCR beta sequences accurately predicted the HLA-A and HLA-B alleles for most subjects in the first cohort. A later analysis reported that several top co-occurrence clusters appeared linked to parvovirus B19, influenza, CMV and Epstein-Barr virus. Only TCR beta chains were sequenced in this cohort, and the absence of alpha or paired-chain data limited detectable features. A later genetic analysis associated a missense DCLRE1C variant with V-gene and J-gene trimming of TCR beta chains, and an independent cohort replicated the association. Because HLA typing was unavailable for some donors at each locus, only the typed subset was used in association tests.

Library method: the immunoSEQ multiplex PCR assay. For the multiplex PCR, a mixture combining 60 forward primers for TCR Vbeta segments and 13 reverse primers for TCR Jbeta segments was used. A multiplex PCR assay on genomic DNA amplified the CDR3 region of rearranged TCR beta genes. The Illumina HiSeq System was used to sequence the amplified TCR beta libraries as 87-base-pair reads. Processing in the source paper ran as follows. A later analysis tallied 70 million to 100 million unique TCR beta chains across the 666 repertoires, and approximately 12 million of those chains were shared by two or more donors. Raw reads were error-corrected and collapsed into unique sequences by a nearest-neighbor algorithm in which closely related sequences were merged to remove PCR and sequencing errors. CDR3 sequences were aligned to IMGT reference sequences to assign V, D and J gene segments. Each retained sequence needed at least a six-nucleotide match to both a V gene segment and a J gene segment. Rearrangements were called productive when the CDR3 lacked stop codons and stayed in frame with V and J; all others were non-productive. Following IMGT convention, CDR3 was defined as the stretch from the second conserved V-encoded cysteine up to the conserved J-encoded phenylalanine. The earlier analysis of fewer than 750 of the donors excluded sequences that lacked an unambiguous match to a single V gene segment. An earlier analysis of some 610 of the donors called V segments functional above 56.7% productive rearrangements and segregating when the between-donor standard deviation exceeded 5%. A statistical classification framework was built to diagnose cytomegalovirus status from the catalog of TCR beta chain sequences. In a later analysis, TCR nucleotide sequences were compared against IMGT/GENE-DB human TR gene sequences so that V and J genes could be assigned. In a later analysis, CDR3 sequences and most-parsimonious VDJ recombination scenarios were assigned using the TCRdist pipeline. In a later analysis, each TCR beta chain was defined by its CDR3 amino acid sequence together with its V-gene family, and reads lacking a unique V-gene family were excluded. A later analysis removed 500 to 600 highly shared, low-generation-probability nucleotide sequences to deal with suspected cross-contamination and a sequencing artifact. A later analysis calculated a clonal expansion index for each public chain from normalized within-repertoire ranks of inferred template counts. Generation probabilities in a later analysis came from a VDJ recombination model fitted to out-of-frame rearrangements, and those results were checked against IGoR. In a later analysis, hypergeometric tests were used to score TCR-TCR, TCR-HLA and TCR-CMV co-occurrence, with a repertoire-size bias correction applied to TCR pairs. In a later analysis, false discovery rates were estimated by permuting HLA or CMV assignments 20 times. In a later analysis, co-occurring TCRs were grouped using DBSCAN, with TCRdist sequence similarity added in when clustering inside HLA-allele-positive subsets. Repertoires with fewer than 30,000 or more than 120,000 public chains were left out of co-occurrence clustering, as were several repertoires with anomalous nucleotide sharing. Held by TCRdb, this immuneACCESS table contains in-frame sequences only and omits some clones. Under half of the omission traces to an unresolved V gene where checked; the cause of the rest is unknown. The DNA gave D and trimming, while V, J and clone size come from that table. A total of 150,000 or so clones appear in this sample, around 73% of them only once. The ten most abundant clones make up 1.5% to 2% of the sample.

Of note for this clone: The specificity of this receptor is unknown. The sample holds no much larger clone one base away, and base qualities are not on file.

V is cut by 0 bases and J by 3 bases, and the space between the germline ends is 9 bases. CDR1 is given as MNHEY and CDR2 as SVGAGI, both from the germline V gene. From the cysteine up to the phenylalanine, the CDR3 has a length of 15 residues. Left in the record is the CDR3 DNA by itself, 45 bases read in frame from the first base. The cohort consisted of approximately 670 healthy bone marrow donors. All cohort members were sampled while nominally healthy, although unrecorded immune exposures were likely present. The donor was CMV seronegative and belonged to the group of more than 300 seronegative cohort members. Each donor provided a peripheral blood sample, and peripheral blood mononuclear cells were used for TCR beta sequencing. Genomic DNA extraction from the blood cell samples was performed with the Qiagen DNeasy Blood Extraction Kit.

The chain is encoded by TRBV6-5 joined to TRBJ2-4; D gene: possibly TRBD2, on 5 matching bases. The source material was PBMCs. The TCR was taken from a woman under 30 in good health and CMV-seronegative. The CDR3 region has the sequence CASSYSPEGKNIQYF. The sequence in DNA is TGTGCCAGCAGTTACTCACCCGAGGGCAAAAACATTCAGTACTTC.